The 30 T cell receptor beta chains below all came from one sample that was sequenced in a study of shared T cell receptors in the human thymus. Using immunoSEQ multiplex PCR, the repertoire was profiled, and TCRdb retains in-frame clones only, with some absent. Counted here are fewer than 700,000 clones, roughly 88% occurring once; the ten biggest clones make up 0.0085% to 0.012%. In addition, the sample was reused for a study of human thymus T cells.

Material: thymocytes. The receptors were gathered from a boy under three years old with a congenital heart defect.

The rearrangement links TRBV7-9 to TRBJ2-1, with a weak D call TRBD2 (6 bases). Germline loops: CDR1 SEHNR, CDR2 FQNEAQ (reference sequence). The CDR3 totals 16 residues. Trimming took off 2 bases at V and 8 bases at J, with 19 bases between the two ends. CDR3: CASSLSGETYIDEQFF. CDR3 in DNA: TGTGCCAGCAGCTTATCGGGAGAGACTTACATCGATGAGCAGTTCTTC.

The chain joins TRBV4-3 to TRBJ2-7, with D possibly being TRBD1 (5 bases). Germline lookup yields CDR1 LGHNA and CDR2 YSLEER. The CDR3 totals 17 residues. The V gene lost 0 bases and the J gene lost 0 bases, with 15 bases spanning the gap. The CDR3: CASSQDIRTNTSYEQYF. The CDR3 region has the DNA TGCGCCAGCAGCCAAGATATTCGGACAAATACCTCCTACGAGCAGTACTTC.

V usage is TRBV15 and J usage is TRBJ1-2; D is uncertain. Trimming stripped 1 base from V and 2 bases from J, with 17 bases between. In germline, CDR1 is LNHNV, CDR2 YYDKDF (reference sequence). This CDR3 comprises 17 residues. CDR3: CATSRVPLSGGNYGYTF. CDR3 DNA sequence: TGTGCCACCAGCAGAGTTCCCCTATCGGGAGGGAACTATGGCTACACCTTC.

This chain uses TRBV15 with TRBJ2-5, with 8 positions matching TRBD2. TRBJ2-7 matches the DNA end more closely, so the J call is doubtful. Germline lookup yields CDR1 LNHNV and CDR2 YYDKDF (reference sequence). There are 16 residues in the CDR3. In nucleotides, the CDR3 is TGTGCCACCAGCCCCCGGGGGGATAGCGGGACTAGCGAGCAGTACTTC. Protein sequence: CATSPRGDSGTSEQYF.

The CDR3 loop reads CASSHIRRGGIQETQYF. In DNA, the CDR3 is TGTGCCAGCAGCCACATCCGCCGGGGGGGGATCCAAGAGACCCAGTACTTC. This chain links TRBV5-6 with TRBJ2-5; 8 bases map to TRBD2. V trimming: 4 bases; J trimming: 1 base; junction bases outside the gene matches: 12. This CDR3 has 17 residues. Germline V gives CDR1 SGHDT, CDR2 YYEEEE.

A single count supports this clone. The chain recombines TRBV7-8 with TRBJ2-3, with TRBD2 matching over 8 bases. Germline-derived CDR1 and CDR2 are SGHVS and FQNEAQ. Trimming cost V 1 base and J 5 bases; bases outside gene matches: 11. This CDR3 is built from 17 residues. The CDR3 sequence: CASSLDLGCLAGDTQYF. CDR3 coding DNA: TGTGCCAGCAGCTTAGATCTTGGCTGTCTAGCGGGAGATACGCAGTATTTT. Full variable domain (outside the CDR3, taken from reference TRBV7-8 and TRBJ2-3): GAGVSQSPRYKVAKRGQDVALRCDPISGHVSLFWYQQALGQGPEFLTYFQNEAQLDKSGLPSDRFFAERPEGSVSTLKIQRTQQEDSAVYLCASSLDLGCLAGDTQYFGPGTRLTVL.

This chain links TRBV7-2 with TRBJ2-7; 11 bases align to TRBD2. The CDR3 is 17 residues long. Germline values: CDR1 SGHTA, CDR2 FQGNSA. V was clipped by 5 bases and J by 0 bases; unmatched bases: 9. This chain's CDR3 is CASSQEGLADSSYEQYF. Written as DNA, the CDR3 is TGTGCCAGCAGCCAGGAGGGACTAGCGGATTCCTCCTACGAGCAGTACTTC.

The sample holds a few counts of this clone. The chain combines TRBV12-2 with TRBJ2-7; the D segment call TRBD2 is taken from the table without a DNA check. TRBV12-2 has pseudogene status. This CDR3 is 15 amino acids long. CDR3 nucleotide sequence: TGTGCAAGTCGCCAAGGACTAGCGGGAATCTACGAGCAGTACTTC. Translation: CASRQGLAGIYEQYF.

The V and J genes are TRBV19 and TRBJ2-7; D is possibly TRBD1 (6 bases). Germline CDR1 is LNHDA and CDR2 is SQIVND (reference sequence). The length of the CDR3 is 16 residues. The ends were cut back, 5 bases at V and 2 bases at J, with 19 bases in the middle. Here the CDR3 reads CASSAGLRQVPYEQYF. The CDR3 coding sequence is TGTGCCAGTAGTGCCGGGCTCCGACAGGTTCCCTACGAGCAGTACTTC.

J is TRBJ2-5 and V is TRBV27; TRBD1 is a possible D gene (5 bases). Trimming removed 5 bases at V and 1 base at J, with 14 bases between. The CDR3 consists of 15 residues. Germline V lookup: CDR1 MNHEY, CDR2 SMNVEV (reference sequence). CDR3 protein: CASSAINRLQETQYF. The CDR3, as DNA: TGTGCCAGCAGTGCCATCAACAGGCTCCAAGAGACCCAGTACTTC.

V is TRBV25-1 and J is TRBJ2-1; 14 nucleotides match TRBD2. Germline loops: CDR1 MGHDK, CDR2 SYGVNS. The CDR3 has 18 amino acids. The V and J ends lost 5 bases and 6 bases, in that order; junction bases with no gene match: 12. DNA of the CDR3: TGTGCCAGCAGTACCCGCCGACTAGCGGGAGGGGATGGCAATGAGCAGTTCTTC. Translating gives CASSTRRLAGGDGNEQFF.

V is TRBV27 and J is TRBJ2-2; tentatively, D is TRBD2 (6 bases). The V end lost 4 bases, the J end lost 4 bases, and 16 bases lay between the germline ends. Germline V gene sequence: CDR1 MNHEY, CDR2 SMNVEV (reference sequence). CDR3 length: 16 residues. As DNA, the CDR3 is TGTGCCAGCAGTTCCCCCCGGGGGTGGGGCACCGGGGAGCTGTTTTTT. Translating it yields CASSSPRGWGTGELFF.

This chain connects TRBV2 to TRBJ1-5; D ambiguous. CDR3 length equals 16 residues. Germline CDR1 and CDR2: SNHLY and FYNNEI. Between the trimmed V and J ends, which lost 3 bases and 1 base, there was a span of 13 bases. CDR3 loop: CASSDSRIWSNQPQHF. The CDR3 DNA reads TGTGCCAGCAGTGATTCGAGGATTTGGAGCAATCAGCCCCAGCATTTT. Variable domain in full (rest from reference TRBV2 and TRBJ1-5): EPEVTQTPSHQVTQMGQEVILRCVPISNHLYFYWYRQILGQKVEFLVSFYNNEISEKSEIFDDQFSVERPDGSNFTLKIRSTKLEDSAMYFCASSDSRIWSNQPQHFGDGTRLSIL.

This clone was seen a single time. The CDR3 here is CASSQLAGTWNEQFF. DNA for the CDR3: TGTGCCAGCAGCCAATTAGCGGGGACTTGGAATGAGCAGTTCTTC. This chain connects TRBV9 to TRBJ2-1; 8 positions agree with TRBD2. CDR3 length: 15 amino acids. V was clipped by 4 bases and J by 7 bases; unmatched bases: 10. Germline lookup yields CDR1 SGDLS and CDR2 YYNGEE.

Written as DNA, the CDR3 is TGTGCCAGCAGCTCTACCGGGACTAGCGGGAGTCTAGGGCCTTACGAGCAGTACTTC. This codes for CASSSTGTSGSLGPYEQYF. This chain joins TRBV5-8 and TRBJ2-7; 14 bases line up with TRBD2. CDR3 size: 19 residues. V trimming: 3 bases; J trimming: 4 bases; junction bases outside the gene matches: 15. From germline, CDR1 is SGHTS and CDR2 YDEGEE.

In the case of this clone: The same CDR3 also results from other DNA sequences found in this sample. The chain combines TRBV7-2 with TRBJ1-1, with D unresolved. The germline V and J ends were trimmed by 1 base and 5 bases, with 5 bases remaining between them. Germline CDR1 SGHTA, CDR2 FQGNSA. The CDR3 contains 12 residues. The CDR3 nucleotides are TGTGCCAGCAGCTTAGATCGGACTGAAGCTTTCTTT. Translating gives CASSLDRTEAFF.

This clone was counted only a few times. V is TRBV7-2 and J is TRBJ1-5, with D unresolved. This CDR3 contains 12 residues. The germline V and J ends were trimmed by 3 bases and 4 bases, with 4 bases remaining between them. Germline V gene sequence: CDR1 SGHTA, CDR2 FQGNSA. The CDR3 region is CASSFPNQPQHF. The CDR3 DNA is TGTGCCAGCAGCTTCCCGAATCAGCCCCAGCATTTT.

This clone was detected a few times. This chain connects TRBV4-3 to TRBJ2-6, with TRBD1 identical over 12 bases. The V gene end was trimmed by 0 bases and the J gene end by 3 bases; junction bases not matched to a gene: 9. Germline assignment: CDR1 LGHNA and CDR2 YSLEER. CDR3 length equals 20 residues. CDR3 in DNA: TGCGCCAGCAGCCAAGAATCCCCGGGACAGGGGGCATATGGGGCCAACGTCCTGACTTTC. Amino acids: CASSQESPGQGAYGANVLTF.

This chain's CDR3 is CASRSGGRAISYEQYF. The CDR3 DNA reads TGTGCCAGCAGATCGGGGGGGCGGGCCATCTCCTACGAGCAGTACTTC. The V and J genes are TRBV7-9 and TRBJ2-7, with 8 nucleotides matching TRBD2. The germline CDR1 and CDR2 sequences are SEHNR and FQNEAQ (reference sequence). V gave up 6 bases and J gave up 0 bases; unmatched junction bases: 10. The CDR3 has 16 amino acids. Based on the CDR3 plus reference TRBV7-9 and TRBJ2-7, the full variable domain is DTGVSQNPRHKITKRGQNVTFRCDPISEHNRLYWYRQTLGQGPEFLTYFQNEAQLEKSRLLSDRFSAERPKGSFSTLEIQRTEQGDSAMYLCASRSGGRAISYEQYFGPGTRLTVT.

The chain recombines TRBV9 with TRBJ2-5, with 8 bases that match TRBD1. The length of the CDR3 is 15 residues. The germline V gene encodes CDR1 SGDLS and CDR2 YYNGEE. V lost 2 bases and J lost 5; bases outside the gene matches: 8. In DNA form, the CDR3 reads TGTGCCAGCAGCGTCGGGACAGGAGTGTTCGAGACCCAGTACTTC. Residues: CASSVGTGVFETQYF.

Of note for this clone: The sample holds other DNA sequences that translate to the same CDR3. The chain joins TRBV4-3 to TRBJ2-1; the D is unclear. CDR1 LGHNA and CDR2 YSLEER come from the germline V gene. The CDR3 runs to 15 residues. Trimming removed 0 bases from V and 0 bases from J, with 6 bases in between. The CDR3 reads CASSQDRSSYNEQFF. The CDR3 DNA sequence: TGCGCCAGCAGCCAAGACCGTAGCTCCTACAATGAGCAGTTCTTC.

Points on this clone: At one end, the junction sequence differs from germline, possibly due to a read error. V and J are TRBV13 and TRBJ2-1; possible D gene TRBD2, 6 bases. The CDR3 spans 12 residues. CDR1 is PRHDT, CDR2 FYEKMQ, per germline (reference sequence). CDR3 sequence (DNA): TGTGCCAGCAGCCCCATAGCGGCGGAGGGTATCTTC. It specifies CASSPIAAEGIF.

The rearrangement links TRBV11-2 to TRBJ1-2; maybe TRBD1 (5 bases). V was trimmed by 3 bases and J by 5 bases, leaving 22 bases between them. Per germline, CDR1 SGHAT and CDR2 FQNNGV. The CDR3 totals 17 residues. The CDR3 spells CASSFGGLQGLGYGYTF. The DNA for the CDR3 is TGTGCCAGCAGCTTCGGGGGTTTGCAGGGCCTTGGGTATGGCTACACCTTC.

V is TRBV11-1 and J is TRBJ1-2; 8 bases line up with TRBD1. The J segment lost 6 bases and the V segment lost 7 bases, leaving 16 bases of the junction unmatched. The CDR3 consists of 16 residues. From germline, CDR1 is SGHAT and CDR2 FQDESV (reference sequence). The CDR3 reads CASNDNPRQGPDGYTF. In DNA, the CDR3 is TGTGCCAGCAACGACAACCCCCGACAGGGGCCGGATGGCTACACCTTC.

The V and J genes are TRBV7-9 and TRBJ2-1; 10 bases are shared with TRBD2. The length of the CDR3 is 17 residues. Germline loops: CDR1 SEHNR, CDR2 FQNEAQ (reference sequence). With 1 base clipped from V and 5 bases from J, the junction kept 8 bases outside the gene matches. The chain's CDR3 is CASSLVAASGSNNEQFF. The CDR3 bases are TGTGCCAGCAGCTTAGTAGCGGCTAGCGGGAGCAACAATGAGCAGTTCTTC.

The chain uses TRBV5-1 and TRBJ2-5; TRBD2 might be the D (6 bases). The DNA end favors TRBJ2-7, so the J call may be wrong. CDR1 is SGHRS and CDR2 is YFSETQ in the germline V gene. CDR3 length: 15 amino acids. As DNA, the CDR3 is TGCGCCAGCAGCCCGTCCGGGGGACCTACCTACGAGCAGTACTTC. Its translation is CASSPSGGPTYEQYF.

The V and J genes are TRBV4-3 and TRBJ2-3; 13 nucleotides line up with TRBD2. CDR1 is LGHNA and CDR2 is YSLEER in the germline V gene. This CDR3 is built from 19 residues. The J segment lost 0 bases and the V segment lost 0 bases, leaving 6 bases of the junction unmatched. In nucleotides, the CDR3 is TGCGCCAGCAGCCAAGATAGGACTAGCGGGAGTACTAGCACAGATACGCAGTATTTT. Amino acids: CASSQDRTSGSTSTDTQYF.

This clone was detected only a few times. This CDR3 is CASSHGQGATKNIQYF. The CDR3 region has the DNA TGCGCCAGCAGCCATGGACAGGGAGCGACCAAAAACATTCAGTACTTC. The chain couples TRBV4-3 to TRBJ2-4; 8 bases agree with TRBD1. Trimming cost V 3 bases and J 2 bases; bases outside gene matches: 6. Germline assignment: CDR1 LGHNA and CDR2 YSLEER. The CDR3 is 16 residues long.

This clone has just one count. The chain employs TRBV27 and TRBJ2-3, with 12 nucleotides matching TRBD2. The CDR3 runs to 15 residues. V shed 5 bases and J 4 bases; nucleotides not matched to a gene: 4. CDR1 MNHEY and CDR2 SMNVEV come from the germline V gene (reference sequence). DNA for the CDR3: TGTGCCAGCAGTCACCGGACTAGCGGGGCAGATACGCAGTATTTT. It encodes CASSHRTSGADTQYF.

CDR3 sequence reads: CAWALGPGGDYGYTF. CDR3 DNA sequence: TGTGCCTGGGCCTTAGGTCCAGGGGGCGACTATGGCTACACCTTC. The V gene is TRBV30, the J gene TRBJ1-2; 8 bases align to TRBD1. Per the germline V gene, CDR1 is GTSNPN and CDR2 is SVGIG (reference sequence). CDR3 length: 15 residues. With 5 bases clipped from V and 3 bases from J, the junction kept 11 bases outside the gene matches.